This TCR beta chain came from a study of blood T cell repertoires in COVID-19. V lost 0 bases and J lost 5, with 10 bases in between. Looked up from germline, CDR1 is MNHEY and CDR2 is SVGAGI. The CDR3 runs to 14 residues. Assay: immunoSEQ multiplex PCR; the TCRdb copy retains only in-frame clones and omits some. Of approximately 410,000 clones listed, 86% were seen once; the top ten hold about 1.5%. Notes on this clone: Other nucleotide sequences in the sample specify the same CDR3.

The sequence came from a woman younger than 45 with active or convalescent COVID-19. Sequenced input: peripheral blood. The chain has TRBV6-5 and TRBJ1-1; weak D call: TRBD1 (5 bases). The CDR3 DNA follows: TGTGCCAGCAGTTACTCGGAGGGGTCGACTGAAGCTTTCTTT. Translated, it gives CASSYSEGSTEAFF.